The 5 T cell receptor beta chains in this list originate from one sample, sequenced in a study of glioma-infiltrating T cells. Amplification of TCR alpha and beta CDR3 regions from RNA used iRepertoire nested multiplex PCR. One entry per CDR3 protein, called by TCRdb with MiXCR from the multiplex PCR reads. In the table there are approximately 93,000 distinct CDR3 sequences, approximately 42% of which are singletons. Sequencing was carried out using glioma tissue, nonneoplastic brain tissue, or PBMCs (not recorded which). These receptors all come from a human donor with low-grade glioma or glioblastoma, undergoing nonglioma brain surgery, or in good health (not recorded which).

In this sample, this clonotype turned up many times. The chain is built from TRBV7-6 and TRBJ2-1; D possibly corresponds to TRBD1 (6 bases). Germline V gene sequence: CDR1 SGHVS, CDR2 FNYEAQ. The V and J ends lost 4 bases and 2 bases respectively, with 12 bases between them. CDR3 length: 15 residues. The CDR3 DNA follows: TGTGCCAGCAGCTATAGACAGGAGACCTACAATGAGCAGTTCTTC. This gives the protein CASSYRQETYNEQFF.

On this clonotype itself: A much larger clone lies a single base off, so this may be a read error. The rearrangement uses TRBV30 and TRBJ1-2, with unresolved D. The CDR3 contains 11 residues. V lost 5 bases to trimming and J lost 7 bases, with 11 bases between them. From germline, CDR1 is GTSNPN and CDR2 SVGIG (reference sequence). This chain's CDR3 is CAWSRATGYTF. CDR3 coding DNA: TGTGCCTGGTCGAGGGCTACTGGCTACACCTTC.

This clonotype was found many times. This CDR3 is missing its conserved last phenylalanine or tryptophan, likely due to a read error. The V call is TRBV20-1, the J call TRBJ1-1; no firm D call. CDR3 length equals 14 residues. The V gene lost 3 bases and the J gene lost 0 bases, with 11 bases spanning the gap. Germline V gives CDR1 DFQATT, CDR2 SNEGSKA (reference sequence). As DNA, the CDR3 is TGCAGTGCTAGCCAGGTCAGGTTGAACACTGAAGCTTTCCTT. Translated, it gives CSASQVRLNTEAFL.

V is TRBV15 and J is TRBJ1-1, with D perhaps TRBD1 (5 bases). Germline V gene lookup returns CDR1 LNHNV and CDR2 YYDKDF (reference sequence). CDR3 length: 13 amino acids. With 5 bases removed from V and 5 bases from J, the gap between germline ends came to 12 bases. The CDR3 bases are TGTGCCACCAGCCGGGGCAGGGCTACTGAAGCTTTCTTT. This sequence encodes CATSRGRATEAFF.

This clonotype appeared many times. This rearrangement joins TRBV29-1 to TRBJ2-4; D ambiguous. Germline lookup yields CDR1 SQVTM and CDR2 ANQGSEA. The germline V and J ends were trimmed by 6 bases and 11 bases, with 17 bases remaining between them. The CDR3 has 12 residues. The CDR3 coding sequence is TGCAGCGTATCCCAGACCAAATCTTTTCAGTACTTC. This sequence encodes CSVSQTKSFQYF.